This paragraph reports one T cell receptor (beta chain). Its target is not known. The CDR3 totals 13 residues. The V end lost 2 bases, the J end lost 2 bases, and 6 bases lay between the germline ends. Looked up from germline, CDR1 is MNHEY and CDR2 is SMNVEV (reference sequence). Clones were sequenced by immunoSEQ multiplex PCR, and TCRdb holds only the in-frame ones, with some missing. The sample consists of just over 7,000 clones, roughly 65% of them appearing once. The source of the sample is a study of coeliac disease. Study-wide findings and caveats: According to the authors, this method cannot detect gliadin-specific T cells in an unbiased way.

This receptor was taken from a woman between 55 and 75 years old with active celiac disease. Input material: lamina propria lymphocytes from the gut. V usage is TRBV27 and J usage is TRBJ1-2, with a tentative D call TRBD1 (5 bases). The DNA of the CDR3 is TGTGCCAGCAGTTTACGGGGGAACTATGGCTACACCTTC. Translated: CASSLRGNYGYTF.